This record looks at one T cell receptor (beta chain) sequence and its context. The antigen remains unidentified. Sequencing used immunoSEQ multiplex PCR; TCRdb keeps in-frame clones, though not all of them. The table shows some 37,000 clones, with 78% occurring only once. These data come from a study of T cells after posttransplantation cyclophosphamide. Treatment was busulfan-fludarabine conditioning, a marrow graft, and cyclophosphamide on days +3 and +4. The study, taken as a whole, reports: Later blood repertoires were often dominated by clones from the donor CD8+ memory compartment. Recipient CMV seropositivity and CMV reactivation strongly tracked TRB clonality.

The CDR3 is 16 amino acids. With 3 bases removed from V and 9 bases from J, the gap between germline ends came to 22 bases. The germline V gene encodes CDR1 SGHDT and CDR2 YYEEEE. The receptor comes from a female patient aged 40-49 years who received an allogeneic stem cell transplant from a related donor, was CMV-positive, and had no GVHD. Part of the T cells may come from the graft donor. The sequencing used CD4+ T cells sorted from blood, collected 1903 days after a stem cell transplant with posttransplant cyclophosphamide. V usage is TRBV5-6 and J usage is TRBJ2-1, with a tentative D call TRBD2 (6 bases). The CDR3 loop is CASSSISGTGEIEQFF. DNA for the CDR3: TGTGCCAGCAGCTCCATTTCCGGGACGGGGGAGATTGAGCAGTTCTTC.